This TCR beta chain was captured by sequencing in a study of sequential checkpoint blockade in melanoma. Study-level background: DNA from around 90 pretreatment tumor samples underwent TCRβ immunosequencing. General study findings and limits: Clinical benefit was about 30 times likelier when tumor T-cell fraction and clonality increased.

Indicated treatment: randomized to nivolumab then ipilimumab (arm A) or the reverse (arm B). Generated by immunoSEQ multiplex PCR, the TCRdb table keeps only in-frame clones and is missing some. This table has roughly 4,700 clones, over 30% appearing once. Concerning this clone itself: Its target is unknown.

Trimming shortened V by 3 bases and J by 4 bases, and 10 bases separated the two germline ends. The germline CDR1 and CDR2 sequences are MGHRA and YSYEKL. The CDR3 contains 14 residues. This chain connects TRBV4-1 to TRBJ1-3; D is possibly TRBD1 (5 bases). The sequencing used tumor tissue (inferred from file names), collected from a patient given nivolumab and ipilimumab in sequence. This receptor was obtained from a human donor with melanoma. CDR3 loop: CASSQEGWGNTIYF. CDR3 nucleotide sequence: TGCGCCAGCAGCCAGGAGGGGTGGGGAAACACCATATATTTT.